One and the same sample provided the 18 T cell receptor beta chains below, sequenced in a study of blood T cells in healthy people across ages. PCR was performed a second time for about 7 to 12 cycles using a sample-barcoded 5' primer and a J-beta primer mix. In TCRdb, the 5' RACE reads were re-called with MiXCR into one record per CDR3 protein. This sample has fewer than 950,000 distinct CDR3 sequences, with roughly 50% found just once. Material: blood. The receptors were gathered from a man older than 75 in good health.

CDR3 region: CASSLRRAGATDTQYF. DNA of the CDR3: TGTGCCAGCAGCCTGCGGAGGGCGGGAGCCACAGATACGCAGTATTTT. The chain has TRBV11-2 and TRBJ2-3, with 7 bases that match TRBD2. This CDR3 has 16 residues. The V segment lost 5 bases and the J segment 2 bases; nucleotides outside the gene matches: 10. Germline CDR1 is SGHAT and CDR2 is FQNNGV.

The chain couples TRBV4-1 to TRBJ2-4, with 8 bases identical to TRBD1. CDR1 is MGHRA and CDR2 is YSYEKL in the germline V gene. The CDR3 loop spans 16 amino acids. V shed 0 bases, J shed 13 bases, and the junction held 14 bases outside the gene matches. This CDR3 is CASSQEDREFGNEQYF. The CDR3 nucleotides read TGCGCCAGCAGCCAAGAGGACAGGGAATTTGGCAATGAGCAGTACTTC.

The chain uses TRBV5-1 and TRBJ2-7, with D hard to call. V was pared by 0 bases and J by 5 bases, with 12 bases between. The CDR3 has 14 residues. Germline assignment: CDR1 SGHRS and CDR2 YFSETQ. CDR3: CASSLEAGPHEQYF. As DNA, the CDR3 is TGCGCCAGCAGCTTGGAGGCAGGTCCCCACGAGCAGTACTTC.

The genes are TRBV2 and TRBJ2-1, with 8 positions matching TRBD2. The DNA end lines up better with TRBJ2-7; the J call may be wrong. The CDR3 runs 15 residues. Germline-derived CDR1 and CDR2 are SNHLY and FYNNEI. CDR3 DNA sequence: TGTGCCAGCAGGGAACTAGCGGCAACCTACAATGAGCAGTACTTC. Protein product: CASRELAATYNEQYF.

Note on this clonotype: One end of the junction fails to match germline, which may point to a read error. V is TRBV7-9 and J is TRBJ1-6, with D possibly matching TRBD1 (5 bases). Looked up from germline, CDR1 is SEHNR and CDR2 is FQNEAQ (reference sequence). This CDR3 contains 17 residues. For the CDR3, the DNA is TGTGCCAGCAGCACACACGACCTTGGGGGAGCCAATTCACCCCCCCACTTT. Translating it yields CASSTHDLGGANSPPHF.

The chain recombines TRBV7-9 with TRBJ2-3; a weak D match, TRBD2 (5 bases). V lost 8 bases, J lost 0 bases, and 12 bases lay in between. Germline assignment: CDR1 SEHNR and CDR2 FQNEAQ (reference sequence). The CDR3 is 14 residues long. DNA of the CDR3: TGTGCCAGCGCAGCGGAAACTAGCACAGATACGCAGTATTTT. This translates into CASAAETSTDTQYF.

The CDR3 DNA reads as TGTGCCAGTGGCCTCGCTAGCGGGAGCGCAGATACGCAGTATTTT. It specifies CASGLASGSADTQYF. The chain uses TRBV7-9 and TRBJ2-3; 10 bases agree with TRBD2. This CDR3 has 15 residues. With V trimmed by 9 bases and J by 4 bases, 10 bases remained unmatched. Per the germline V gene, CDR1 is SEHNR and CDR2 is FQNEAQ (reference sequence).

The rearrangement links TRBV6-1 to TRBJ2-5; D gene unclear. This CDR3 contains 16 residues. The germline gives CDR1 MNHNS, CDR2 SASEGT. V was clipped by 5 bases and J by 14 bases, with 30 bases between them. CDR3 loop: CASSPSITVGSSEQYF. CDR3 DNA: TGTGCCAGCAGTCCCTCAATAACAGTAGGAAGTTCCGAGCAATACTTC.

As regards this clonotype: One end of the junction varies from germline; a read error may be responsible. This chain links TRBV29-1 with TRBJ2-1, with 8 bases fitting TRBD1. The CDR3 loop spans 14 amino acids. CDR1 SQVTM and CDR2 ANQGSEA come from the germline V gene. The CDR3 coding sequence is TGCGGCGTTGTACTACAGGGGGTCTACAATGAGCAGTTCTTC. Translating gives CGVVLQGVYNEQFF.

The rearrangement joins TRBV3-1 to TRBJ1-1; D remains unclear. The CDR3 contains 12 residues. Trimming cost V 4 bases and J 6 bases, with 9 bases left between them. Germline assignment: CDR1 LGHDT and CDR2 YNNKEL (reference sequence). The DNA for the CDR3 is TGTGCCAGCAGCCCGGGAGGGTCTGAAGCTTTCTTT. It yields the protein CASSPGGSEAFF.

V gene TRBV29-1 combines with J gene TRBJ2-1; D possibly corresponds to TRBD2 (6 bases). Germline V gives CDR1 SQVTM, CDR2 ANQGSEA. V was trimmed by 7 bases and J by 8 bases, leaving 21 bases between them. CDR3 length: 14 amino acids. CDR3 sequence reads: CSGRLGTARDEQFF. The CDR3 DNA is TGCAGCGGCAGACTAGGGACGGCCAGGGATGAGCAGTTCTTC.

Only a few counts were recorded for this clonotype. V usage is TRBV6-1 and J usage is TRBJ1-2; D might be TRBD1 (6 bases). This CDR3 has 15 residues. From germline, CDR1 is MNHNS and CDR2 SASEGT. V lost 5 bases and J lost 5, with 18 bases in between. CDR3 DNA sequence: TGTGCCAGCAGTAACACAGGGAGACCTGCGTATGGCTACACCTTC. This codes for CASSNTGRPAYGYTF.

The CDR3 spells CASSLRTGQETQYF. In DNA, the CDR3 is TGCGCCAGCAGCTTAAGGACAGGGCAAGAGACCCAGTACTTC. The chain combines TRBV5-1 with TRBJ2-5; TRBD1 aligns across 8 bases. This CDR3 is built from 14 residues. V lost 2 bases to trimming and J lost 2 bases; unmatched junction nucleotides: 2. Germline V CDR1 and CDR2: SGHRS, YFSETQ.

This clonotype was observed a handful of times. The V call is TRBV24-1, the J call TRBJ2-3, with D unclear. Germline loops: CDR1 KGHDR, CDR2 SFDVKD. V was shortened by 1 base and J by 1 base, with 14 bases between the two germline ends. This CDR3 region has 17 residues. DNA of the CDR3: TGTGCCACCAGTGATTTCGGAGACGTAGCTGGCACAGATACGCAGTATTTT. Its protein product is CATSDFGDVAGTDTQYF.

This clonotype was picked up one time. V and J are TRBV7-9 and TRBJ2-7; D is undetermined. CDR3 length equals 13 residues. Germline CDR1 reads SEHNR; CDR2 reads FQNEAQ (reference sequence). Trimming left V 7 bases short and J 5 bases short, with 15 bases between. CDR3 nucleotide sequence: TGTGCCAGCAACGCTGGCGCCATGGACGAGCAGTACTTC. Its translation is CASNAGAMDEQYF.

This chain connects TRBV3-1 to TRBJ1-1; D possibly corresponds to TRBD1 (5 bases). Germline CDR1 reads LGHDT; CDR2 reads YNNKEL (reference sequence). The CDR3 spans 16 residues. Trimming cost V 1 base and J 5 bases, with 17 bases left between them. CDR3: CASSQALGGAGTEAFF. DNA of the CDR3: TGTGCCAGCAGCCAAGCCCTTGGAGGGGCGGGTACTGAAGCTTTCTTT.

V usage is TRBV20-1 and J usage is TRBJ2-4; D not certain. The J call may be in error: the DNA end matches TRBJ2-7 better. Germline V gene sequence: CDR1 DFQATT, CDR2 SNEGSKA (reference sequence). The CDR3 loop spans 16 amino acids. The CDR3: CSARYPGRGSSYEQYF. As DNA, the CDR3 is TGCAGTGCTAGATATCCGGGTAGAGGATCGTCCTACGAGCAGTACTTC.

The CDR3 DNA sequence: TGTGCCAGCAGCACGACTAGCGGATACAATGAGCAGTTCTTC. This translates into CASSTTSGYNEQFF. This chain uses TRBV7-9 with TRBJ2-1; 9 nucleotides match TRBD2. The germline CDR1 and CDR2 sequences are SEHNR and FQNEAQ (reference sequence). CDR3 length equals 14 residues. Trimming at V came to 5 bases and at J to 4 bases, leaving 3 bases not matched to a gene. Full variable domain (outside the CDR3, taken from reference TRBV7-9 and TRBJ2-1): DTGVSQNPRHKITKRGQNVTFRCDPISEHNRLYWYRQTLGQGPEFLTYFQNEAQLEKSRLLSDRFSAERPKGSFSTLEIQRTEQGDSAMYLCASSTTSGYNEQFFGPGTRLTVL.